The rows below give T cell receptor beta chains drawn from one sample of a study of T cell changes during pregnancy in multiple sclerosis. This table comes from immunoSEQ multiplex PCR, and its TCRdb copy is limited to in-frame clones, with some not included. The data show tens of thousands of clones, with approximately 91% seen just once and around 1.8% held by the top ten. Material: CD4+ T cells from peripheral blood mononuclear cells, obtained after pregnancy. These receptors all stem from a female donor in good health, enrolled as a control in a pregnancy study. Both conserved end residues are part of each CDR3.

TRBV28,TRBJ2-3,CASRTGTSLTDTQYF
TRBV11-3,TRBJ2-5,CASSFTPVLAGEETQYF
TRBV27,TRBJ2-3,CASSSTRGSQYF
TRBV28,TRBJ2-6,CASSTPGGLSSGANVLTF
TRBV5-4,TRBJ2-5,CASSLELAGDVTQYF
TRBV5-1,TRBJ2-3,CASSFGSGDLLLMEYF
TRBV25-1,TRBJ2-1,CASSETGGQREGEQFF
TRBV5-1,TRBJ2-7,CASSSGTANYEQYF
TRBV7-6,TRBJ2-7,CASSFSGTGYHGEQYF
TRBV6-1,TRBJ2-1,CASNPGQGGRNEQFF
TRBV5-5,TRBJ1-2,CASSLDRVLDYGYTF
TRBV4-2,TRBJ2-5,CASSQDTTGQETQYF
TRBV6-1,TRBJ2-2,CASSETSGGELFF
TRBV18,TRBJ2-1,CASSTLPPTAGNYNEQFF
TRBV28,TRBJ2-7,CASSSDRGYEQYF
TRBV10-3,TRBJ2-5,CATTRGYQETQYF
TRBV18,TRBJ2-5,CASSPRGQETQYF
TRBV5-1,TRBJ1-1,CASSLSGGGYTEAFF
TRBV7-9,TRBJ2-5,CASSVGQWETQYF
TRBV7-7,TRBJ2-3,CASSPQSKDTQYF
TRBV5-6,TRBJ1-1,CASSLASNTEAFF
TRBV9,TRBJ1-1,CASSLITGSTEAFF
TRBV6-5,TRBJ1-5,CASRRDSNQPQHF
TRBV4-2,TRBJ2-5,CASSLLLAGEETQYF
TRBV28,TRBJ2-7,CASSFLGGSPYEQYF
TRBV19,TRBJ1-6,CASSTRQGRNSPLHF
TRBV4-2,TRBJ1-1,CASSQDTQGTFF
TRBV27,TRBJ2-6,CASSRLAAGGANVLTF
TRBV7-8,TRBJ2-2,CASSLGAAGSTGELFF
TRBV2,TRBJ2-1,CASSVDPRQIDEQFF
TRBV28,TRBJ2-7,CASGQTRPYEQYF
TRBV7-2,TRBJ2-3,CASSLVVGVSTDTQYF
TRBV19,TRBJ1-1,CASRAPGGWATEAFF
TRBV12-1,TRBJ2-1,CASSSSGTAWGEQFF
TRBV4-3,TRBJ2-1,CASSQVPGGTYNEQFF
TRBV15,TRBJ2-1,CATSRGGSSYNEQFF
TRBV19,TRBJ1-2,CASSSRDSTNYGYTF
TRBV6-4,TRBJ2-3,CASSGTGGADTQYF
TRBV5-8,TRBJ1-3,CATTRQGYSGNTIYF
TRBV5-6,TRBJ1-1,CASSLGANTEAFF
TRBV9,TRBJ2-7,CASSPRQAETYEQYF
TRBV27,TRBJ1-2,CASSRTGAEYGYTF
TRBV5-4,TRBJ2-3,CASSRLAYPDTQYF
TRBV7-2,TRBJ2-3,CASSVPGHSTDTQYF
TRBV19,TRBJ1-1,CASSILGNTEAFF
TRBV7-9,TRBJ1-2,CASSRGTGYSMSYGYTF
TRBV5-4,TRBJ2-7,CASSPVGGARSDEQYF
TRBV5-1,TRBJ2-5,CASRRGTSGGVYQETQYF
TRBV7-9,TRBJ2-7,CASSSGRGTGNYEQYF
TRBV5-4,TRBJ2-7,CASSPRRGLLSRYEQYF
TRBV25-1,TRBJ2-3,CASSRQSGIDDTQYF
TRBV18,TRBJ1-2,CASSPLGAGYGYTF